Listed below are T cell receptor beta chains from one sample, sequenced in a study of T-cell reconstitution after alpha-beta-depleted transplantation in children. TCRdb reanalysed the PCR reads using MiXCR and keeps one entry per CDR3 protein. The data show 20,000 to 25,000 distinct CDR3 sequences, roughly a tenth seen once. The specimen was PBMCs from the stem cell graft donor, collected from the stem cell graft. The receptor source for this set is a human donor who donated a stem cell graft to a child with chronic granulomatous disease. The CDR3 runs from the conserved cysteine through the conserved F or W. Fields, in order: V gene, clone size, CDR3 length, J gene, D gene, CDR3 protein, CDR3 DNA. D genes are given only for firm matches. Clone size is not always given. Where it is, it says once, few, many or a class for expanded clones.

V: TRBV20-1; size: many; length: 13; J: TRBJ2-7; D: .; CDR3: CSARHRGPYEQYF; DNA: TGCAGTGCTAGACACCGAGGGCCCTACGAGCAGTACTTC
V: TRBV20-1; size: many; length: 14; J: TRBJ2-1; D: .; CDR3: CSGEGDFTYNEQFF; DNA: TGCAGTGGGGAGGGGGACTTTACCTACAATGAGCAGTTCTTC
V: TRBV2; size: many; length: 11; J: TRBJ2-1; D: .; CDR3: CASSSVGFEFF; DNA: TGTGCCAGCTCCTCCGTGGGGTTCGAGTTCTTC
V: TRBV5-1; size: many; length: 12; J: TRBJ1-2; D: TRBD1; CDR3: CASSTGDYGYTF; DNA: TGCGCCAGCTCCACAGGGGACTATGGCTACACCTTC
V: TRBV12-3/TRBV12-4; size: .; length: 12; J: TRBJ1-2; D: .; CDR3: CAIGTVSYGYTF; DNA: TGTGCCATCGGGACGGTTAGTTATGGCTACACCTTC
V: TRBV4-3; size: many; length: 16; J: TRBJ2-1; D: TRBD2; CDR3: CASSSERGESYNEQFF; DNA: TGCGCCAGCAGCTCCGAGCGGGGGGAGTCCTACAATGAGCAGTTCTTC
V: TRBV3-1; size: .; length: 18; J: TRBJ1-5; D: .; CDR3: CASSQDSSAGINNQPQHF; DNA: TGTGCCAGCAGCCAAGATAGTTCGGCAGGAATAAACAATCAGCCCCAGCATTTT
V: TRBV7-3; size: many; length: 15; J: TRBJ2-5; D: TRBD2; CDR3: CASSPGLLNGETQYF; DNA: TGTGCCAGCAGCCCGGGACTACTTAACGGGGAGACCCAGTACTTC
V: TRBV27; size: many; length: 16; J: TRBJ2-3; D: .; CDR3: CASSFLGQTSTDTQYF; DNA: TGTGCCAGCAGTTTCCTAGGGCAGACCTCCACAGATACGCAGTATTTT
V: TRBV7-3; size: .; length: 15; J: TRBJ2-5; D: TRBD1; CDR3: CASSARTGIRETQYF; DNA: TGTGCCAGCAGCGCACGGACAGGGATAAGAGAGACCCAGTACTTC
V: TRBV28; size: .; length: 15; J: TRBJ2-5; D: .; CDR3: CASSDPGLGQETQYF; DNA: TGTGCCAGCAGTGACCCGGGGTTAGGGCAAGAGACCCAGTACTTC
V: TRBV10-3; size: many; length: 16; J: TRBJ2-1; D: .; CDR3: CAISDQGMRSYNEQFF; DNA: TGTGCCATCAGTGACCAGGGGATGCGGTCCTACAATGAGCAGTTCTTC
V: TRBV27; size: many; length: 14; J: TRBJ2-1; D: .; CDR3: CASSIAGNRNEQFF; DNA: TGTGCCAGCAGTATAGCAGGGAATCGGAATGAGCAGTTCTTC
V: TRBV5-1; size: many; length: 15; J: TRBJ2-7; D: .; CDR3: CASSLVNGGSYEQYF; DNA: TGCGCCAGCAGCTTGGTGAACGGGGGCTCCTACGAGCAGTACTTC
V: TRBV4-3; size: many; length: 13; J: TRBJ1-2; D: .; CDR3: CASSQEPGAGYTF; DNA: TGCGCCAGCAGCCAAGAACCAGGGGCTGGCTACACCTTC
V: TRBV2; size: many; length: 13; J: TRBJ1-6; D: TRBD1; CDR3: CASLGQGYSPLHF; DNA: TGTGCCAGCCTCGGACAGGGTTATTCACCCCTCCACTTT
V: TRBV3-1; size: many; length: 16; J: TRBJ2-2; D: .; CDR3: CASSQDASFDTGELFF; DNA: TGTGCCAGCAGCCAAGATGCGAGTTTTGACACCGGGGAGCTGTTTTTT
V: TRBV25-1; size: many; length: 15; J: TRBJ1-4; D: TRBD1; CDR3: CASRRSTGSGEKLFF; DNA: TGTGCCAGCAGGAGATCGACAGGGTCCGGAGAAAAACTGTTTTTT
V: TRBV4-2; size: .; length: 14; J: TRBJ2-7; D: TRBD1; CDR3: CASSPGQGCYEQYF; DNA: TGTGCCAGCAGCCCGGGACAGGGCTGCTACGAGCAGTACTTC
V: TRBV2; size: many; length: 15; J: TRBJ2-7; D: .; CDR3: CASTPGPWHSYEQYF; DNA: TGTGCCAGCACCCCCGGGCCTTGGCACTCCTACGAGCAGTACTTC
V: TRBV12-3/TRBV12-4; size: many; length: 16; J: TRBJ2-2; D: .; CDR3: CASSLFRQVLPGELFF; DNA: TGTGCCAGCAGTTTATTTCGACAGGTCCTCCCCGGGGAGCTGTTTTTT
V: TRBV14; size: many; length: 16; J: TRBJ2-2; D: TRBD2; CDR3: CASSQVMGGPTGELFF; DNA: TGTGCCAGCAGCCAAGTAATGGGAGGGCCGACCGGGGAGCTGTTTTTT
V: TRBV7-6; size: many; length: 12; J: TRBJ1-4; D: .; CDR3: CASSLDRTSLFF; DNA: TGTGCCAGCAGCTTAGACAGGACTTCTCTGTTTTTT
V: TRBV3-1; size: many; length: 14; J: TRBJ1-5; D: .; CDR3: CASCQDLGYQPQHF; DNA: TGTGCCTCCTGCCAAGATTTGGGGTATCAGCCCCAGCATTTT
V: TRBV7-9; size: many; length: 16; J: TRBJ2-5; D: .; CDR3: CASSLETHRGQETQYF; DNA: TGTGCCAGCAGCTTAGAGACCCACCGGGGCCAAGAGACCCAGTACTTC
V: TRBV7-3; size: many; length: 15; J: TRBJ2-3; D: TRBD2; CDR3: CASSFRTSTADTQYF; DNA: TGTGCCAGCAGCTTTAGGACTAGTACCGCAGATACGCAGTATTTT
V: TRBV7-9; size: .; length: 17; J: TRBJ2-1; D: TRBD2; CDR3: CASSLAGSGGSYNEQFF; DNA: TGTGCCAGCAGCTTAGCAGGGTCGGGAGGCTCCTACAATGAGCAGTTCTTC
V: TRBV3-1; size: many; length: 15; J: TRBJ2-4; D: .; CDR3: CASSQDPRAKNIQYF; DNA: TGTGCCAGCAGCCAAGACCCGAGGGCCAAAAACATTCAGTACTTC
V: TRBV20-1; size: many; length: 11; J: TRBJ1-4; D: TRBD1; CDR3: CSAKTGTKLFF; DNA: TGCAGTGCTAAGACAGGGACTAAACTGTTTTTT
V: TRBV12-3/TRBV12-4; size: many; length: 15; J: TRBJ1-1; D: .; CDR3: CASSPATGQNTEAFF; DNA: TGTGCCAGCAGCCCCGCGACAGGCCAAAACACTGAAGCTTTCTTT
V: TRBV9; size: many; length: 14; J: TRBJ2-7; D: TRBD2; CDR3: CASSPSGVSYEQYF; DNA: TGTGCCAGCAGCCCAAGCGGGGTCTCCTACGAGCAGTACTTC
V: TRBV18; size: many; length: 13; J: TRBJ2-2; D: .; CDR3: CASSPRVPGELFF; DNA: TGTGCCAGCTCACCCCGAGTACCCGGGGAGCTGTTTTTT
V: TRBV29-1; size: many; length: 11; J: TRBJ2-2; D: .; CDR3: CSVVDTGELFF; DNA: TGCAGCGTGGTGGACACCGGGGAGCTGTTTTTT
V: TRBV5-1; size: few; length: 12; J: TRBJ2-1; D: .; CDR3: CASSMNYNEQFF; DNA: TGCGCCAGCAGCATGAACTACAATGAGCAGTTCTTC
V: TRBV20-1; size: many; length: 14; J: TRBJ2-4; D: TRBD2; CDR3: CSASPSGSGNIQYF; DNA: TGCAGTGCTAGTCCTAGCGGGAGCGGTAACATTCAGTACTTC
V: TRBV5-1; size: many; length: 15; J: TRBJ2-7; D: .; CDR3: CASSLEAGLEYEQYF; DNA: TGCGCCAGCAGCTTGGAGGCAGGGCTTGAGTACGAGCAGTACTTC
V: TRBV5-5; size: many; length: 13; J: TRBJ2-1; D: .; CDR3: CASSTTDYNEQFF; DNA: TGTGCCAGCAGCACAACAGATTACAATGAGCAGTTCTTC
V: TRBV18; size: .; length: 16; J: TRBJ1-1; D: TRBD1; CDR3: CATSILPGQGSSEAFF; DNA: TGTGCCACCTCAATCTTACCGGGACAGGGCTCCTCTGAGGCTTTCTTT
V: TRBV13; size: many; length: 13; J: TRBJ2-5; D: .; CDR3: CASSSGTQETQYF; DNA: TGTGCCAGCAGCTCCGGCACCCAAGAGACCCAGTACTTC
V: TRBV27; size: many; length: 14; J: TRBJ2-7; D: .; CDR3: CASSSSGRTYEQYF; DNA: TGTGCCAGCAGTTCTTCCGGCAGGACATACGAGCAGTACTTC
V: TRBV20-1; size: many; length: 14; J: TRBJ2-1; D: TRBD1; CDR3: CSAKGQGMGNEQFF; DNA: TGCAGTGCGAAGGGACAGGGTATGGGCAATGAGCAGTTCTTC
V: TRBV5-1; size: many; length: 14; J: TRBJ2-1; D: .; CDR3: CASSFDSSYNEQFF; DNA: TGCGCCAGCAGCTTTGACTCCTCCTACAATGAGCAGTTCTTC
V: TRBV6-6; size: many; length: 12; J: TRBJ2-7; D: .; CDR3: CASTLGAREQYF; DNA: TGTGCCAGCACCTTAGGGGCTCGGGAGCAGTACTTC